A single sample gave rise to the 25 T cell receptor beta chains below, sequenced in a study of monozygotic twins with inflammatory bowel disease. TCRdb re-called the 5' RACE reads and shows each CDR3 protein once, DNA omitted. Its clone listing holds 150,000 to 200,000 distinct CDR3 sequences. What was sequenced was blood. These receptor sequences come from a human donor with ulcerative colitis or Crohn's disease, or a healthy co-twin of an affected twin (not recorded which).

The chain employs TRBV12-3 or TRBV12-4 and TRBJ1-2. The CDR3 is 12 amino acids. The CDR3 loop reads CASSLLGSGYTF.

The gene calls are TRBV6-5 and TRBJ2-4. CDR1 is MNHEY, CDR2 SVGAGI, per germline. This CDR3 has 11 amino acids. The CDR3 spells CASRVRDMQYF.

V gene TRBV9 combines with J gene TRBJ2-1; TCRdb calls TRBD2, which cannot be checked without DNA. This CDR3 comprises 16 residues. CDR1 SGDLS and CDR2 YYNGEE come from the germline V gene. CDR3 amino acids: CASSVDWASGSDEQFF.

V is TRBV10-3 and J is TRBJ2-5; TCRdb selects TRBD1, and the lack of DNA leaves this call unchecked. CDR1 and CDR2 from the germline V gene are ENHRY and SYGVKD. The CDR3 runs to 14 residues. The CDR3 sequence is CAIRGGREQETQYF.

The chain joins TRBV6-2 or TRBV6-3 to TRBJ1-5. The CDR3 extends over 14 amino acids. Germline V lookup: CDR1 MNHEY, CDR2 SVGEGT. The CDR3 loop reads CASSHRQGDQPQHF.

The gene calls are TRBV29-1 and TRBJ2-3; absent DNA, TCRdb's TRBD1 call cannot be checked. The CDR3 sequence is 14 residues long. Germline V gene data show CDR1 as SQVTM and CDR2 as ANQGSEA. The CDR3 reads CSVVKGAGADTQYF.

The rearrangement links TRBV11-2 to TRBJ2-1; the TRBD2 assignment by TCRdb is unverifiable without DNA. This CDR3 comprises 18 residues. The germline CDR1 and CDR2 sequences are SGHAT and FQNNGV. The CDR3 loop is CASSGRGVAGEPYNEQFF.

The genes are TRBV5-1 and TRBJ1-1. The CDR3 length is 14 residues. The V gene's germline CDR1 is SGHRS and CDR2 YFSETQ. This chain's CDR3 is CASSLVRRRTEAFF.

The gene calls are TRBV5-1 and TRBJ2-7; lacking DNA, the TRBD1 call made by TCRdb goes unchecked. Germline V lookup: CDR1 SGHRS, CDR2 YFSETQ. The CDR3 consists of 14 residues. CDR3 amino acids: CASSSTGTNYEQYF.

The CDR3: CAWSVLGGAKNIQYF. V and J are TRBV30 and TRBJ2-4; TCRdb returns TRBD1, unconfirmable since there is no DNA. This CDR3 contains 15 residues. CDR1 GTSNPN and CDR2 SVGIG come from the germline V gene (reference sequence).

This chain links TRBV29-1 with TRBJ2-3; TCRdb indicates TRBD2, and absent DNA this call remains unverified. CDR1 and CDR2 from the germline V gene are SQVTM and ANQGSEA. The CDR3 contains 14 residues. CDR3 sequence: CSVEDSGITDTQYF.

The chain is built from TRBV5-6 and TRBJ1-2. This CDR3 has 16 residues. Germline values: CDR1 SGHDT, CDR2 YYEEEE. CDR3 protein: CASSQGRMGPGYGYTF. The complete variable domain, with remaining parts taken from reference TRBV5-6 and TRBJ1-2, reads DAGVTQSPTHLIKTRGQQVTLRCSPKSGHDTVSWYQQALGQGPQFIFQYYEEEERQRGNFPDRFSGHQFPNYSSELNVNALLLGDSALYLCASSQGRMGPGYGYTFGSGTRLTVV.

The genes are TRBV10-3 and TRBJ1-2. CDR1 and CDR2 from the germline V gene are ENHRY and SYGVKD. This CDR3 has 13 amino acids. The CDR3 loop is CAISDRAHYGYTF.

The chain combines TRBV10-1 with TRBJ2-5; checking the TCRdb D call of TRBD2 is not possible without DNA. Germline V gene sequence: CDR1 WNHNN, CDR2 SYGVQD (reference sequence). The length of the CDR3 is 14 residues. CDR3 sequence: CASSESGGLGTQYF.

The chain uses TRBV27 and TRBJ2-5; checking the TCRdb D call of TRBD2 is not possible without DNA. The CDR3 loop spans 16 amino acids. Germline loops: CDR1 MNHEY, CDR2 SMNVEV (reference sequence). The CDR3 sequence is CASSLLIAGRRETQYF.

This chain connects TRBV24-1 to TRBJ2-2; TCRdb proposes TRBD2, but this gene call is untestable without DNA. Germline V lookup: CDR1 KGHDR, CDR2 SFDVKD. This CDR3 is 16 amino acids long. The CDR3 here is CATSDFKREGTGELFF.

The chain is built from TRBV5-1 and TRBJ1-1. The length of the CDR3 is 13 residues. Germline values: CDR1 SGHRS, CDR2 YFSETQ. Here the CDR3 reads CASSLTLNTEAFF.

The chain has TRBV28 and TRBJ2-7; TCRdb indicates TRBD1, and absent DNA this call remains unverified. Germline V gene data show CDR1 as MDHEN and CDR2 as SYDVKM. The CDR3 runs 13 residues. CDR3 region: CASSPRGVFEQYF.

J is TRBJ2-1 and V is TRBV5-1; TCRdb picks TRBD1, but there is no DNA to check that call. The CDR3 has 15 residues. In germline, CDR1 is SGHRS, CDR2 YFSETQ. The CDR3 reads CASSFHQGAYNEQFF.

The chain links TRBV6-1 to TRBJ2-1; with no DNA, the TCRdb D assignment of TRBD2 cannot be verified. The germline CDR1 and CDR2 sequences are MNHNS and SASEGT. The CDR3 spans 11 residues. This chain's CDR3 is CAIGRAGEQFF.

The chain combines TRBV6-1 with TRBJ2-3; absent DNA, TCRdb's TRBD1 call cannot be checked. Germline assignment: CDR1 MNHNS and CDR2 SASEGT. The CDR3 loop spans 15 amino acids. The CDR3 loop reads CASSLQGVNTDTQYF.

The chain couples TRBV9 to TRBJ2-1; TCRdb proposes TRBD2, but this gene call is untestable without DNA. The CDR3 runs to 16 residues. The germline V gene has CDR1 SGDLS and CDR2 YYNGEE. CDR3: CASSPREGLFGDEQFF.

This chain joins TRBV20-1 and TRBJ1-2; TCRdb returns TRBD1, unconfirmable since there is no DNA. The CDR3 spans 14 residues. From germline, CDR1 is DFQATT and CDR2 SNEGSKA (reference sequence). The CDR3 loop reads CSAQPPAGADGYTF.

The V and J genes are TRBV28 and TRBJ2-1; TCRdb picks TRBD1, but there is no DNA to check that call. The CDR3 is 12 amino acids. The germline CDR1 and CDR2 sequences are MDHEN and SYDVKM. The CDR3 reads CASSFQTGSHFF.

The V call is TRBV4-3, the J call TRBJ1-1; TCRdb reports TRBD1, a call that lacks DNA to check it against. Germline values: CDR1 LGHNA, CDR2 YSLEER. CDR3 length: 15 amino acids. CDR3 amino acids: CASSQAGQGITEAFF.